The following is a T cell receptor (beta chain) sequence with its context. This specimen comes from a study of CD8+ T cells in alopecia areata. Reverse transcribed after extraction, RNA yielded cDNA as the sequencing template. The assay was immunoSEQ multiplex PCR, and TCRdb's table has in-frame clones only and misses some. Here the sample spans 200,000 to 250,000 clones, roughly 56% being singletons. The germline V gene encodes CDR1 MNHNS and CDR2 SASEGT. V lost 3 bases, J lost 8 bases, and 14 bases lay in between. The CDR3 sequence is 14 residues long. The TCR originated in a human donor in good health. The chain recombines TRBV6-1 with TRBJ1-5; D unresolved. Sequenced sample: CD8+ T cells sorted from blood. The CDR3 is CASSDKVGNEPQHF. The CDR3 DNA reads as TGTGCCAGCAGTGATAAAGTGGGGAATGAGCCCCAGCATTTT.